Below are 3 T cell receptor beta chains sequenced from a single sample in a study of T-cell reconstitution after alpha-beta-depleted transplantation in children. Preparation of the TCRbeta library used unique molecular identifiers. TCRdb independently ran MiXCR on the PCR reads; one entry per CDR3 protein. The data contain over 300,000 distinct CDR3 sequences, about 9.3% of them singletons. The material was PBMCs from the stem cell graft donor, obtained from the stem cell graft. These receptors were collected from a human donor who donated a stem cell graft to a child with acute lymphoblastic leukemia.

This rearrangement joins TRBV7-3 to TRBJ2-2, with 13 bases lining up with TRBD2. The CDR3 spans 16 residues. Germline V gives CDR1 SGHTA, CDR2 FQGTGA. V was pared by 5 bases and J by 5 bases, with 5 bases of the junction left unmatched. The CDR3: CASSPTSGRGTGELFF. The CDR3 region has the DNA TGTGCCAGCAGCCCTACTAGCGGGAGGGGAACCGGGGAGCTGTTTTTT.

This clonotype has just a few counts. This CDR3 is CASSQGYRENYNEQFF. CDR3 nucleotide sequence: TGCGCCAGCAGCCAAGGATACAGGGAGAACTACAATGAGCAGTTCTTC. V usage is TRBV4-3 and J usage is TRBJ2-1, with D possibly matching TRBD1 (6 bases). CDR3 length: 16 residues. The germline V gene encodes CDR1 LGHNA and CDR2 YSLEER. V was shortened by 1 base and J by 3 bases, with 13 bases between the two germline ends.

This clonotype was recorded a few times. The chain joins TRBV4-1 to TRBJ1-4; tentative D call: TRBD1 (6 bases). CDR1 MGHRA and CDR2 YSYEKL come from the germline V gene. V lost 4 bases, J lost 5 bases, and 17 bases lay in between. This CDR3 has 16 amino acids. CDR3 sequence reads: CASSPGGGAENEKLFF. The CDR3 nucleotides read TGCGCCAGCAGCCCGGGAGGGGGAGCCGAGAATGAAAAACTGTTTTTT.